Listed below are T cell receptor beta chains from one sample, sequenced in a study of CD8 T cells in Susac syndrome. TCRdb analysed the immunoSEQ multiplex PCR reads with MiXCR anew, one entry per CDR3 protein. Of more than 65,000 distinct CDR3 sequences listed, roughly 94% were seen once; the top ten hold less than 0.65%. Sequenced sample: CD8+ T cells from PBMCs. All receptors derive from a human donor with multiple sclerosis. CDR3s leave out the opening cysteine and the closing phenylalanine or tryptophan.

cdr3_aa: ASSTDSNTEAF
j_call: TRBJ1-1
v_call: TRBV6-5

cdr3_aa: ASSPYNQPQH
j_call: TRBJ1-5
v_call: TRBV12-3/TRBV12-4

cdr3_aa: SVSEPSYEQY
j_call: TRBJ2-7
v_call: TRBV29-1

cdr3_aa: SAHTSGEPYEQY
j_call: TRBJ2-7
v_call: TRBV20-1

cdr3_aa: ASSQDWSRGPFEGY
j_call: TRBJ2-7
v_call: TRBV4-1

cdr3_aa: ASSRRWEGIVTGELF
j_call: TRBJ2-2
v_call: TRBV7-2

cdr3_aa: SVVVRGTTITYEQY
j_call: TRBJ2-7
v_call: TRBV29-1

cdr3_aa: ASSLSDSSNQPQH
j_call: TRBJ1-5
v_call: TRBV7-9

cdr3_aa: ASSQDRRRYNEQF
j_call: TRBJ2-1
v_call: TRBV3-1

cdr3_aa: ATSRGASSNQPQH
j_call: TRBJ1-5
v_call: TRBV15

cdr3_aa: ASSQQLLAKNIQY
j_call: TRBJ2-4
v_call: TRBV7-9

cdr3_aa: ASGNPGTQF
j_call: TRBJ2-1
v_call: TRBV27

cdr3_aa: ASSPPGQVIVQY
j_call: TRBJ2-7
v_call: TRBV18

cdr3_aa: ATSDFSTQETQY
j_call: TRBJ2-5
v_call: TRBV24-1

cdr3_aa: ASGGDRTNEKLF
j_call: TRBJ1-4
v_call: TRBV27